Below are 25 T cell receptor beta chains sequenced from a single sample in a study of CD8 T cells in ankylosing spondylitis (TCRdb year 2017). Library generation was performed with 5' RACE. Sequenced on an Illumina HiSeq 2500. The public reads were reanalyzed by TCRdb: fastp trimming at Q25, MiXCR alignment, in-frame beta chains only. Entries are consolidated by CDR3 protein sequence, retaining the most common genes and DNA. For this sample the table gives around 130,000 distinct CDR3 sequences, of which about 7% were detected only once. Jointly, the top ten make up more than 9% of the sample. Sample: blood, either unsorted or a sorted T cell fraction (not recorded which). These receptors were collected from a male donor with ankylosing spondylitis or in good health (not recorded which).

This clonotype was observed at least ten times. This chain connects TRBV5-1 to TRBJ2-1, with 11 bases fitting TRBD2. Germline trimming cut 4 bases from V and 4 bases from J; bases unmatched to any gene: 7. The CDR3 consists of 16 residues. Germline V gene data show CDR1 as SGHRS and CDR2 as YFSETQ. The CDR3 sequence: CASSLGLADPYNEQFF. The CDR3 DNA follows: TGCGCCAGCAGCCTGGGACTAGCGGATCCTTACAATGAGCAGTTCTTC.

In its sample, this clonotype was seen many times. The chain has TRBV3-1 and TRBJ1-1; D is unclear. CDR1 and CDR2 (germline): LGHDT, YNNKEL (reference sequence). CDR3 size: 15 residues. Trimming removed 3 bases at V and 1 base at J, with 12 bases between. CDR3: CASSQGVRSNTEAFF. Written as DNA, the CDR3 is TGTGCCAGCAGCCAGGGAGTTAGGTCGAACACTGAAGCTTTCTTT.

There are many counts of this clonotype. The genes are TRBV5-1 and TRBJ2-2; D gene unclear. This CDR3 comprises 13 residues. The V end lost 5 bases, the J end lost 4 bases, and 9 bases lay between the germline ends. CDR1 and CDR2 from the germline V gene are SGHRS and YFSETQ. In nucleotides, the CDR3 is TGCGCCAGCAGGCCGACGACCACCGGGGAGCTGTTTTTT. As protein: CASRPTTTGELFF.

This clonotype was seen repeatedly, ten times or more. CDR3 loop: CSARVREGLSNEQFF. The DNA for the CDR3 is TGCAGTGCTAGAGTACGGGAGGGCCTTTCAAATGAGCAGTTCTTC. This chain connects TRBV20-1 to TRBJ2-1; the match to TRBD2 covers 8 bases. The V segment lost 1 base and the J segment 7 bases; nucleotides outside the gene matches: 9. The CDR3 has 15 residues. Germline V gene data show CDR1 as DFQATT and CDR2 as SNEGSKA (reference sequence).

This clonotype was found many times. This chain links TRBV4-3 with TRBJ2-1, with a weak D call TRBD2 (6 bases). The CDR3 sequence is 16 residues long. Germline CDR1 LGHNA, CDR2 YSLEER. V was shortened by 0 bases and J by 4 bases, with 13 bases between the two germline ends. CDR3 in amino acids: CASSQDTGEGYNEQFF. CDR3 DNA sequence: TGCGCCAGCAGCCAAGATACGGGAGAGGGTTACAATGAGCAGTTCTTC.

This rearrangement joins TRBV27 to TRBJ2-3; 10 bases agree with TRBD2. The CDR3 runs 13 residues. The germline gives CDR1 MNHEY, CDR2 SMNVEV (reference sequence). Unmatched junction bases numbered 3, after V lost 7 bases and J lost 5 bases. This chain's CDR3 is CASKVAGGDTQYF. CDR3 sequence (DNA): TGTGCCAGCAAGGTAGCGGGAGGAGATACGCAGTATTTT.

This clonotype showed up many times. V is TRBV7-8 and J is TRBJ2-2, with 7 nucleotides matching TRBD2. V lost 3 bases, J lost 5 bases, and 3 bases stayed unmatched. CDR1 SGHVS and CDR2 FQNEAQ come from the germline V gene. The CDR3 loop spans 14 amino acids. CDR3 sequence: CASSFGGGTGELFF. The CDR3, as DNA: TGTGCCAGCAGCTTTGGGGGGGGGACCGGGGAGCTGTTTTTT.

This clonotype came up many times. J is TRBJ2-3 and V is TRBV7-9; the match to TRBD2 covers 12 bases. CDR3 length equals 15 residues. CDR1 and CDR2 (germline): SEHNR, FQNEAQ (reference sequence). V lost 8 bases and J lost 5; bases outside the gene matches: 8. The CDR3: CASGRTSGNLDTQYF. CDR3 sequence (DNA): TGTGCCAGCGGACGGACTAGCGGGAATTTAGATACGCAGTATTTT.

This clonotype was counted at least ten times. CDR3 in amino acids: CAWGIQGANYGYTF. The CDR3 DNA is TGTGCCTGGGGGATACAGGGGGCTAACTATGGCTACACCTTC. The rearrangement joins TRBV30 to TRBJ1-2; 8 nucleotides match TRBD1. The junction had 5 bases not matched to a gene; V was cut back by 5 bases and J by 0 bases. The germline V gene has CDR1 GTSNPN and CDR2 SVGIG (reference sequence). CDR3 length: 14 residues.

This clonotype has a count of ten or more. The chain recombines TRBV7-2 with TRBJ1-2, with no clear D. CDR1 SGHTA and CDR2 FQGNSA come from the germline V gene. The CDR3 consists of 13 residues. The V and J ends lost 7 bases and 4 bases respectively, with 13 bases between them. The CDR3 is CASTERSSYGYTF. The CDR3 DNA follows: TGTGCCAGCACCGAACGTTCCAGCTATGGCTACACCTTC. Variable domain in full (rest from reference TRBV7-2 and TRBJ1-2): GAGVSQSPSNKVTEKGKDVELRCDPISGHTALYWYRQSLGQGLEFLIYFQGNSAPDKSGLPSDRFSAERTGGSVSTLTIQRTQQEDSAVYLCASTERSSYGYTFGSGTRLTVV.

This clonotype was observed at least ten times. The chain has TRBV29-1 and TRBJ2-3; TRBD2 matches at 7 bases. J was trimmed by 5 bases and V by 3 bases; bases with no gene match: 8. This CDR3 region has 14 residues. Germline assignment: CDR1 SQVTM and CDR2 ANQGSEA. The CDR3 spells CSVEGRLALDTQYF. In DNA, the CDR3 is TGCAGCGTTGAGGGGCGACTAGCTTTAGATACGCAGTATTTT.

In its sample, this clonotype was seen many times. The chain links TRBV5-6 to TRBJ1-1, with 8 positions matching TRBD1. J gave up 7 bases and V 4 bases, and 3 bases lay outside the gene matches. Germline V gene sequence: CDR1 SGHDT, CDR2 YYEEEE. The CDR3 consists of 12 residues. CDR3 residues: CASSRTGGEAFF. As DNA, the CDR3 is TGTGCCAGCAGCAGAACAGGGGGTGAAGCTTTCTTT.

This clonotype was counted a few times. The rearrangement uses TRBV6-1 and TRBJ2-7; possibly TRBD1 or TRBD2 for D (6 bases each). Germline V gives CDR1 MNHNS, CDR2 SASEGT. The CDR3 loop spans 15 amino acids. Trimming shortened V by 5 bases and J by 0 bases, and 14 bases separated the two germline ends. CDR3 nucleotides: TGTGCCAGCAGTAGAAGGGGGGTCAGCTCCTACGAGCAGTACTTC. Its translation is CASSRRGVSSYEQYF.

This clonotype appeared many times. The chain has TRBV18 and TRBJ2-7; D is perhaps TRBD1 (6 bases). CDR1 is KGHSH, CDR2 LQKENI, per germline. CDR3 length equals 12 residues. The V end was cut by 5 bases, the J end by 4 bases, with 9 bases between. The CDR3 sequence is CASSGQRYEQYF. The DNA for the CDR3 is TGTGCCAGCTCAGGACAGAGATACGAGCAGTACTTC. The whole variable domain, remainder taken from reference TRBV18 and TRBJ2-7, is NAGVMQNPRHLVRRRGQEARLRCSPMKGHSHVYWYRQLPEEGLKFMVYLQKENIIDESGMPKERFSAEFPKEGPSILRIQQVVRGDSAAYFCASSGQRYEQYFGPGTRLTVT.

This clonotype was counted at least ten times. This chain connects TRBV5-1 to TRBJ2-7, with 10 bases fitting TRBD1. The CDR3 covers 16 residues. Trimming cost V 4 bases and J 0 bases; bases outside gene matches: 7. Germline CDR1 SGHRS, CDR2 YFSETQ. CDR3 in DNA: TGCGCCAGCAGCATTACCGGGACAGGGGACTCCTACGAGCAGTACTTC. Its protein is CASSITGTGDSYEQYF.

This clonotype was seen repeatedly, ten times or more. The chain is built from TRBV7-2 and TRBJ2-3; 8 nucleotides match TRBD2. The CDR3 is 15 residues long. J was trimmed by 6 bases and V by 1 base; bases with no gene match: 6. From germline, CDR1 is SGHTA and CDR2 FQGNSA. The CDR3: CASSLEERGWDTQYF. CDR3 nucleotide sequence: TGTGCCAGCAGCTTAGAAGAGCGGGGGTGGGATACGCAGTATTTT.

Many counts were recorded for this clonotype. The CDR3: CASRVSGNTGELFF. CDR3 nucleotide sequence: TGTGCCAGCAGAGTTTCCGGTAACACCGGGGAGCTGTTTTTT. The chain carries TRBV12-3 or TRBV12-4 and TRBJ2-2; D is undetermined. Between the trimmed V and J ends, which lost 6 bases and 2 bases, there was a span of 10 bases. The CDR3 covers 14 residues.

At least ten counts were recorded for this clonotype. The chain couples TRBV5-1 to TRBJ1-5; 9 bases agree with TRBD1. The V gene's germline CDR1 is SGHRS and CDR2 YFSETQ. V shed 0 bases and J 3 bases; nucleotides not matched to a gene: 7. The CDR3 contains 17 residues. The CDR3 region has the DNA TGCGCCAGCAGCTTGGGTCCCGGGACAGGGCTCAATCAGCCCCAGCATTTT. It is translated as CASSLGPGTGLNQPQHF. The full variable domain, completed using reference TRBV5-1 and TRBJ1-5, is KAGVTQTPRYLIKTRGQQVTLSCSPISGHRSVSWYQQTPGQGLQFLFEYFSETQRNKGNFPGRFSGRQFSNSRSEMNVSTLELGDSALYLCASSLGPGTGLNQPQHFGDGTRLSIL.

In its sample, this clonotype was seen many times. This rearrangement joins TRBV29-1 to TRBJ2-5; D remains unclear. The germline CDR1 and CDR2 sequences are SQVTM and ANQGSEA. Trimming removed 6 bases at V and 0 bases at J, with 17 bases between. This CDR3 spans 15 amino acids. The CDR3 is CSVGSDGRYQETQYF. As DNA, the CDR3 is TGCAGCGTGGGAAGTGATGGCCGGTACCAAGAGACCCAGTACTTC.

This clonotype was picked up a small number of times. The rearrangement uses TRBV7-9 and TRBJ2-3; 9 bases fit TRBD1. Germline values: CDR1 SEHNR, CDR2 FQNEAQ (reference sequence). This CDR3 has 14 residues. The junction had 3 bases not matched to a gene; V was cut back by 5 bases and J by 3 bases. The CDR3 loop is CASSTDRGTDTQYF. The CDR3 DNA reads TGTGCCAGCAGCACGGACAGGGGAACAGATACGCAGTATTTT. The complete variable domain, with remaining parts taken from reference TRBV7-9 and TRBJ2-3, reads DTGVSQNPRHKITKRGQNVTFRCDPISEHNRLYWYRQTLGQGPEFLTYFQNEAQLEKSRLLSDRFSAERPKGSFSTLEIQRTEQGDSAMYLCASSTDRGTDTQYFGPGTRLTVL.

This clonotype was recorded at least ten times. This CDR3 is CASGLAGGVTDTQYF. CDR3 DNA sequence: TGTGCCAGCGGGCTAGCGGGAGGGGTCACAGATACGCAGTATTTT. The chain joins TRBV28 to TRBJ2-3; TRBD2 agrees at 12 bases. From germline, CDR1 is MDHEN and CDR2 SYDVKM. This CDR3 contains 15 residues. V gave up 8 bases and J gave up 2 bases; unmatched junction bases: 5.

This clonotype was counted many times. V gene TRBV15 combines with J gene TRBJ1-2; 8 bases line up with TRBD1. Germline values: CDR1 LNHNV, CDR2 YYDKDF (reference sequence). V was pared by 0 bases and J by 1 base, with 10 bases of the junction left unmatched. The CDR3 length is 18 residues. The CDR3 sequence: CATSRDLGTGGGNYGYTF. CDR3 coding DNA: TGTGCCACCAGCAGAGATCTCGGAACAGGGGGAGGTAACTATGGCTACACCTTC.

This clonotype was seen at least ten times. The rearrangement joins TRBV19 to TRBJ1-5; tentative D call: TRBD1 (5 bases). The germline V gene encodes CDR1 LNHDA and CDR2 SQIVND (reference sequence). CDR3 size: 15 residues. V dropped 3 bases and J dropped 3 bases, with 12 bases sitting between them. This CDR3 is CASSMYGATNQPQHF. CDR3 nucleotide sequence: TGTGCCAGTAGTATGTATGGGGCGACCAATCAGCCCCAGCATTTT.

This clonotype was observed many times. The chain couples TRBV3-1 to TRBJ1-1; D is uncertain. Trimming cost V 4 bases and J 4 bases, with 7 bases left between them. The CDR3 extends over 12 amino acids. The germline V gene encodes CDR1 LGHDT and CDR2 YNNKEL (reference sequence). In nucleotides, the CDR3 is TGTGCCAGCAGCCTTCGGCCCACTGAAGCTTTCTTT. Translating it yields CASSLRPTEAFF.

The chain links TRBV7-3 to TRBJ2-6, with D maybe TRBD2 (6 bases). The germline V gene encodes CDR1 SGHTA and CDR2 FQGTGA. Between the trimmed V and J ends, which lost 1 base and 1 base, there was a span of 8 bases. This CDR3 is 16 amino acids long. The CDR3 nucleotides read TGTGCCAGCAGCTTAATGGGAGGATCTGGGGCCAACGTCCTGACTTTC. Encoded protein: CASSLMGGSGANVLTF.